This TCR beta chain comes out of a study of blood T cell repertoires in COVID-19. CDR3 length equals 14 residues. Germline values: CDR1 SEHNR, CDR2 FQNEAQ (reference sequence). The V gene end was trimmed by 6 bases and the J gene end by 3 bases; junction bases not matched to a gene: 1. Generated by immunoSEQ multiplex PCR, the TCRdb table keeps only in-frame clones and is missing some. The sample comprises some 390,000 clones, around 90% of which are singletons, and 3% rests with the top ten. Sequences were obtained from peripheral blood. The chain recombines TRBV7-9 with TRBJ2-1; 11 bases align to TRBD1. The TCR sequence derives from a human donor in a cohort sampled during active COVID-19. This chain's CDR3 is CASSGTGGYNEQFF. CDR3 DNA: TGTGCCAGCAGTGGGACAGGGGGCTACAATGAGCAGTTCTTC.